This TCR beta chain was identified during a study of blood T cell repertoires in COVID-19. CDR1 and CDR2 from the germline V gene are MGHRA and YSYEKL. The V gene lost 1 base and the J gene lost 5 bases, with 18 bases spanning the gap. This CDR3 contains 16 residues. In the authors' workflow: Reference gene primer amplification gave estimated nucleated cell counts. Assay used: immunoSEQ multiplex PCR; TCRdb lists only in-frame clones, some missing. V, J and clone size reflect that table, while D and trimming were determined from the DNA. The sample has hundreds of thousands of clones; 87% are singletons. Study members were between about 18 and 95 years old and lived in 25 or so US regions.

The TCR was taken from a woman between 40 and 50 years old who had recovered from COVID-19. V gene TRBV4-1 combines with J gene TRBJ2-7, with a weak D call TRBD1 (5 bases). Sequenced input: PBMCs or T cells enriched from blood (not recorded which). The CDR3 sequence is CASSQVGGQGRHEQYF. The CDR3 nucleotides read TGCGCCAGCAGCCAAGTTGGTGGACAAGGAAGGCACGAGCAGTACTTC.